The rows below give T cell receptor beta chains drawn from one sample of a study of cytomegalovirus exposure and HLA in healthy donors. Profiling relied on immunoSEQ multiplex PCR, and the TCRdb table lists in-frame clones only, not all of them. The table has fewer than 90,000 clones, roughly four fifths seen once. Sequencing was carried out using PBMCs. These receptor sequences come from a human donor in good health. Both conserved end residues are part of each CDR3. The order of the fields is clone size, V gene, D gene, J gene, CDR3 protein, CDR3 DNA. D genes are given only for firm matches. Expanded clones get a size class; other rows say once, few or many, or leave the size out.

abundance: NA
v_gene: TRBV19
d_gene: TRBD2
j_gene: TRBJ2-5
CDR3aa: CASSGEETQYF
CDR3nt: TGTGCCAGCAGCGGGGAAGAGACCCAGTACTTC

abundance: NA
v_gene: TRBV27
d_gene: TRBD1
j_gene: TRBJ2-2
CDR3aa: CASSQQPTGAGELFF
CDR3nt: TGTGCCAGCAGTCAACAACCGACAGGGGCCGGGGAGCTGTTTTTT

abundance: NA
v_gene: TRBV19
d_gene: TRBD1
j_gene: TRBJ1-1
CDR3aa: CASSSLRGLAFF
CDR3nt: TGTGCCAGTAGTTCCCTCAGGGGGCTGGCTTTCTTT

abundance: NA
v_gene: TRBV5-4
d_gene: TRBD1
j_gene: TRBJ2-7
CDR3aa: CASSSGGTGGSEQYF
CDR3nt: TGTGCCAGCAGCTCAGGGGGGACAGGGGGCAGCGAGCAGTACTTC

abundance: NA
v_gene: TRBV7-3
d_gene: NA
j_gene: TRBJ1-6
CDR3aa: CASSLSSYNSPLHF
CDR3nt: TGTGCCAGCAGCCTGAGCTCCTATAATTCACCCCTCCACTTT

abundance: NA
v_gene: TRBV6-5
d_gene: NA
j_gene: TRBJ2-5
CDR3aa: CASAPRGISGTQYF
CDR3nt: TGTGCCAGCGCTCCCCGGGGTATTTCAGGGACCCAGTACTTC

abundance: NA
v_gene: TRBV19
d_gene: TRBD1
j_gene: TRBJ2-1
CDR3aa: CASSIDGSGTGGPYNEQFF
CDR3nt: TGTGCCAGTAGTATAGATGGGTCCGGGACAGGGGGCCCCTACAATGAGCAGTTCTTC

abundance: NA
v_gene: TRBV7-2
d_gene: TRBD1
j_gene: TRBJ2-7
CDR3aa: CASSKWVWTGAFVEYEQYF
CDR3nt: TGTGCCAGCAGCAAATGGGTTTGGACAGGGGCCTTTGTTGAATACGAGCAGTACTTC

abundance: NA
v_gene: TRBV19
d_gene: NA
j_gene: TRBJ1-2
CDR3aa: CASIHATRGYTF
CDR3nt: TGTGCCAGTATCCATGCGACGAGGGGCTACACCTTC

abundance: few
v_gene: TRBV9
d_gene: NA
j_gene: TRBJ2-5
CDR3aa: CASSVEIASIQETQYF
CDR3nt: TGTGCCAGCAGCGTAGAGATTGCGAGCATCCAAGAGACCCAGTACTTC

abundance: NA
v_gene: TRBV9
d_gene: NA
j_gene: TRBJ1-6
CDR3aa: CASSLRTASPLHF
CDR3nt: TGTGCCAGCAGCCTTAGGACTGCGTCACCCCTCCACTTT

abundance: NA
v_gene: TRBV6-5
d_gene: TRBD1
j_gene: TRBJ1-2
CDR3aa: CASSLATGGGYTF
CDR3nt: TGTGCCAGCAGTCTTGCGACAGGGGGTGGCTACACCTTC

abundance: NA
v_gene: TRBV7-2
d_gene: NA
j_gene: TRBJ1-2
CDR3aa: CASSTDGGLGYGYTF
CDR3nt: TGTGCCAGCAGCACAGACGGGGGGCTGGGCTATGGCTACACCTTC

abundance: NA
v_gene: TRBV19
d_gene: TRBD2
j_gene: TRBJ2-1
CDR3aa: CASRTGTSGVNEQFF
CDR3nt: TGTGCCAGTAGAACCGGGACTAGCGGAGTCAATGAGCAGTTCTTC

abundance: few
v_gene: TRBV9
d_gene: NA
j_gene: TRBJ1-6
CDR3aa: CASSERLKGGGAFDSPLHF
CDR3nt: TGTGCCAGCAGCGAGAGGTTGAAGGGCGGGGGCGCTTTTGATTCACCCCTCCACTTT

abundance: NA
v_gene: TRBV19
d_gene: NA
j_gene: TRBJ1-5
CDR3aa: CASSIGGSSTIHQPQHF
CDR3nt: TGTGCCAGTAGTATAGGAGGCTCGTCGACCATCCATCAGCCCCAGCATTTT

abundance: NA
v_gene: TRBV19
d_gene: NA
j_gene: TRBJ2-6
CDR3aa: CASCGSGSGANVLTF
CDR3nt: TGTGCCAGTTGCGGCTCGGGCTCTGGGGCCAACGTCCTGACTTTC

abundance: NA
v_gene: TRBV10-1
d_gene: NA
j_gene: TRBJ2-1
CDR3aa: CASSGAQGWGGNEQFF
CDR3nt: TGCGCCAGCAGTGGGGCACAGGGGTGGGGAGGCAATGAGCAGTTCTTC

abundance: NA
v_gene: TRBV7-7
d_gene: NA
j_gene: TRBJ2-5
CDR3aa: CASSPTGSGYQETQYF
CDR3nt: TGTGCCAGCAGCCCAACTGGATCAGGGTACCAAGAGACCCAGTACTTC

abundance: NA
v_gene: TRBV5-1
d_gene: NA
j_gene: TRBJ2-1
CDR3aa: CASSLGAGAHNEQFF
CDR3nt: TGCGCCAGCAGCTTGGGGGCGGGGGCGCACAATGAGCAGTTCTTC

abundance: NA
v_gene: TRBV27
d_gene: TRBD2
j_gene: TRBJ2-7
CDR3aa: CASSLSRAGGYRPYEQYF
CDR3nt: TGTGCCAGCAGTTTATCAAGAGCGGGGGGGTACCGGCCCTACGAGCAGTACTTC

abundance: NA
v_gene: TRBV27
d_gene: NA
j_gene: TRBJ1-2
CDR3aa: CASSSQNNYGYTF
CDR3nt: TGTGCCAGCAGTTCCCAGAACAACTATGGCTACACCTTC

abundance: NA
v_gene: TRBV5-4
d_gene: TRBD1
j_gene: TRBJ2-1
CDR3aa: CASSRHGQGFQNEQFF
CDR3nt: TGTGCCAGCAGCCGACACGGACAGGGCTTCCAAAATGAGCAGTTCTTC

abundance: NA
v_gene: TRBV11-2
d_gene: TRBD1
j_gene: TRBJ2-2
CDR3aa: CASSRLGGNTGELFF
CDR3nt: TGTGCCAGCTCGAGGCTAGGGGGCAACACCGGGGAGCTGTTTTTT

abundance: NA
v_gene: TRBV6-1
d_gene: NA
j_gene: TRBJ1-4
CDR3aa: CATLPDSMNEKLFF
CDR3nt: TGTGCCACCCTTCCGGACAGCATGAATGAAAAACTGTTTTTT

abundance: NA
v_gene: TRBV7-8
d_gene: NA
j_gene: TRBJ2-7
CDR3aa: CASSFGHAYEQYF
CDR3nt: TGTGCCAGCAGCTTTGGACACGCCTACGAGCAGTACTTC

abundance: NA
v_gene: TRBV7-9
d_gene: TRBD1
j_gene: TRBJ1-5
CDR3aa: CASSSGQGSNQPQHF
CDR3nt: TGTGCCAGCAGCTCGGGACAGGGGAGCAATCAGCCCCAGCATTTT

abundance: NA
v_gene: TRBV4-2
d_gene: NA
j_gene: TRBJ1-5
CDR3aa: CASSPDTSRKPQHF
CDR3nt: TGTGCCAGCAGCCCAGATACATCCAGGAAGCCCCAGCATTTT

abundance: NA
v_gene: TRBV7-8
d_gene: NA
j_gene: TRBJ2-7
CDR3aa: CASSVPWGGTKSYEQYF
CDR3nt: TGTGCCAGCAGCGTCCCTTGGGGGGGGACAAAAAGTTACGAGCAGTACTTC

abundance: once
v_gene: TRBV29-1
d_gene: NA
j_gene: TRBJ1-5
CDR3aa: CSVEEGAGPQHF
CDR3nt: TGCAGCGTTGAAGAGGGAGCAGGGCCCCAGCATTTT

abundance: NA
v_gene: TRBV5-6
d_gene: TRBD2
j_gene: TRBJ2-3
CDR3aa: CASSLQLAGSTDTQYF
CDR3nt: TGTGCCAGCAGCTTACAACTAGCGGGAAGCACAGATACGCAGTATTTT

abundance: few
v_gene: TRBV7-7
d_gene: TRBD2
j_gene: TRBJ2-1
CDR3aa: CASSLDGRGGRNEQFF
CDR3nt: TGTGCCAGCAGCTTAGATGGGCGGGGGGGCAGGAATGAGCAGTTCTTC

abundance: NA
v_gene: TRBV5-1
d_gene: NA
j_gene: TRBJ2-5
CDR3aa: CASSLRGAQETQYF
CDR3nt: TGCGCCAGCAGCCTCAGGGGCGCTCAAGAGACCCAGTACTTC

abundance: NA
v_gene: TRBV10-3
d_gene: TRBD1
j_gene: TRBJ2-7
CDR3aa: CAISPGTGGDYEQYF
CDR3nt: TGTGCCATCAGTCCCGGGACAGGGGGCGACTACGAGCAGTACTTC

abundance: NA
v_gene: TRBV6-6
d_gene: NA
j_gene: TRBJ2-1
CDR3aa: CASSFTQGSDEQFF
CDR3nt: TGTGCCAGCAGTTTTACCCAGGGGAGTGATGAGCAGTTCTTC

abundance: NA
v_gene: TRBV11-2
d_gene: TRBD2
j_gene: TRBJ2-3
CDR3aa: CASSWASGGPDTQYF
CDR3nt: TGTGCCAGCAGCTGGGCTAGCGGGGGTCCAGATACGCAGTATTTT